This TCR beta chain is drawn from a study of shared T cell receptors in the human thymus. Method: immunoSEQ multiplex PCR; TCRdb's copy keeps in-frame clones and lacks some. The sample records more than 550,000 clones, more than 70% being singletons. The CDR3 is 13 residues long. Germline loops: CDR1 SQVTM, CDR2 ANQGSEA. V was shortened by 7 bases and J by 3 bases, with 12 bases between the two germline ends. This sample also appeared in a second study, on human thymus T cells. Turning to that study: Thymus pieces cut out during corrective heart surgery were the tissue that was used. Thymic and blood repertoires appeared to show biased V and J gene usage.

The chain couples TRBV29-1 to TRBJ2-2; D gene ambiguous. The TCR was taken from a boy under two years old with a congenital heart defect. The sample consisted of thymocytes. The CDR3 nucleotides read TGCAGCGGGTCGTGGCAACACACCGGGGAGCTGTTTTTT. Amino acids: CSGSWQHTGELFF.